This TCR beta chain is from a study of blood T cell repertoires in COVID-19. Study-wide background: Sites in the United States, Italy and Spain provided acute and convalescent COVID-19 samples. Nucleic acid was either cDNA or gDNA, and it came from T cells, B-cell-depleted T cells, or PBMCs.

Per the study methods: Scientists estimated how many nucleated cells there were by amplifying reference gene primers. TCRdb's copy holds only in-frame clones and misses some; the assay was immunoSEQ multiplex PCR. The DNA was the basis for D and trimming; V, J and clone size are from that table. The data show 410,000 or so clones, with 89% seen just once and about 1.4% held by the top ten. Seattle's enrolled individuals joined amid active infection and were then monitored longitudinally. In germline, CDR1 is MNHNY, CDR2 SVGAGI (reference sequence). CDR3 length: 16 amino acids. The J segment lost 2 bases and the V segment lost 3 bases, leaving 7 bases of the junction unmatched.

This clonotype was sampled from a middle-aged woman with COVID-19, enrolled during active disease. The chain couples TRBV6-6 to TRBJ1-5; 7 bases match TRBD1. The specimen sequenced was peripheral blood. Here the CDR3 reads CASSYTGASGNQPQHF. In DNA form, the CDR3 reads TGTGCCAGCAGTTATACAGGGGCCTCGGGCAATCAGCCCCAGCATTTT.